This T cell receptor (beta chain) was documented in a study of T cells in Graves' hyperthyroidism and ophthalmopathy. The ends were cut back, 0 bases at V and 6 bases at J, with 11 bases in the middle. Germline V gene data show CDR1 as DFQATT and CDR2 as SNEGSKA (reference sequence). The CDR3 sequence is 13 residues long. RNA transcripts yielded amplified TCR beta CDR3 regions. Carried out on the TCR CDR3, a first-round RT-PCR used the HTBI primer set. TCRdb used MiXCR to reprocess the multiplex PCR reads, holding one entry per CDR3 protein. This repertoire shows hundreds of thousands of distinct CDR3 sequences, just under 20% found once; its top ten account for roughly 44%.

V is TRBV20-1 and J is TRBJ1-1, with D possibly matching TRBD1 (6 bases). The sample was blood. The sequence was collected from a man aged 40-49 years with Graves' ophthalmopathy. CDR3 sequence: CSARERGKSEAFF. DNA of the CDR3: TGCAGTGCTAGAGAAAGGGGGAAGTCTGAAGCTTTCTTT.